This T cell receptor beta chain emerged from a study of blood T cell repertoires in COVID-19. About the research overall: PBMCs, B-cell-depleted T cells, or T cells were the source of the cDNA or gDNA that made up the material.

Living in 25 or so US areas, the participants were between roughly 18 and 90 years of age. The study recruited exposed participants who had met a COVID-19 case within 2 weeks before entry. The CDR3 length is 13 residues. Trimming stripped 9 bases from V and 3 bases from J, with 11 bases between. Germline V gene data show CDR1 as KGHDR and CDR2 as SFDVKD. Profiled with immunoSEQ multiplex PCR; TCRdb holds only in-frame clones, not every one. The sample carries 200,000 to 250,000 clones, about 83% recorded once. This receptor was obtained from a woman in her forties or fifties who had been exposed to COVID-19. Sequencing was carried out using PBMCs or T cells enriched from blood (not recorded which). The rearrangement joins TRBV24-1 to TRBJ1-5; possibly TRBD1 for D (6 bases). The CDR3 DNA is TGTGCCACCGCCAGGGGCCCCAATCAGCCCCAGCATTTT. Translation gives CATARGPNQPQHF.